Listed here are 25 T cell receptor beta chains from one sample, sequenced in a study of shared clonotypes between healthy human individuals. The protocol was immunoSEQ multiplex PCR, while the TCRdb copy is restricted to in-frame clones and leaves out a portion. The sample lists 2.3 million or so clones; approximately 95% were seen once. The specimen was naive CD4+ T cells from PBMCs. Documented subset: CD45RA+ positively selected. The receptors stem from a man between 18 and 29 years old in good health. Some clones in this sample may be carry-over from other donors' samples.

V is TRBV7-2 and J is TRBJ2-1, with D perhaps TRBD2 (6 bases). CDR3 size: 14 residues. Germline CDR1 SGHTA, CDR2 FQGNSA. Trimming shortened V by 2 bases and J by 5 bases, and 10 bases separated the two germline ends. The CDR3 is CASSLQRVDNEQFF. Written as DNA, the CDR3 is TGTGCCAGCAGCTTACAGCGGGTCGACAATGAGCAGTTCTTC. The whole variable domain, remainder taken from reference TRBV7-2 and TRBJ2-1, is GAGVSQSPSNKVTEKGKDVELRCDPISGHTALYWYRQSLGQGLEFLIYFQGNSAPDKSGLPSDRFSAERTGGSVSTLTIQRTQQEDSAVYLCASSLQRVDNEQFFGPGTRLTVL.

The rearrangement links TRBV18 to TRBJ1-1; the D is unclear. There are 12 residues in the CDR3. The germline V gene has CDR1 KGHSH and CDR2 LQKENI. Between the trimmed V and J ends, which lost 1 base and 11 bases, there was a span of 11 bases. The CDR3 DNA sequence: TGTGCCAGCTCACCACTCTCAGGTGGGGCTTTCTTT. Its translation is CASSPLSGGAFF. Full variable domain (missing parts from reference TRBV18 and TRBJ1-1): NAGVMQNPRHLVRRRGQEARLRCSPMKGHSHVYWYRQLPEEGLKFMVYLQKENIIDESGMPKERFSAEFPKEGPSILRIQQVVRGDSAAYFCASSPLSGGAFFGQGTRLTVV.

The chain couples TRBV27 to TRBJ1-2; D not certain. Germline CDR1 reads MNHEY; CDR2 reads SMNVEV (reference sequence). This CDR3 comprises 15 residues. Trimming shortened V by 4 bases and J by 4 bases, and 16 bases separated the two germline ends. The CDR3 is CASSSNPDGFYGYTF. The CDR3 DNA reads TGTGCCAGCAGTTCAAACCCCGATGGCTTCTATGGCTACACCTTC.

The rearrangement links TRBV4-1 to TRBJ2-3; D unclear. V gave up 2 bases and J gave up 0 bases, with 12 bases separating them. The germline V gene has CDR1 MGHRA and CDR2 YSYEKL. This CDR3 is built from 16 residues. CDR3 in amino acids: CASSQPSAGSTDTQYF. The CDR3, as DNA: TGCGCCAGCAGCCAACCCTCTGCTGGCAGCACAGATACGCAGTATTTT.

In DNA form, the CDR3 reads TGTGCCAGTAACCTAGCGGGAGGGGGGAACATTCAGTACTTC. It is translated as CASNLAGGGNIQYF. This chain connects TRBV19 to TRBJ2-4; 12 nucleotides line up with TRBD2. The V gene end was trimmed by 7 bases and the J gene end by 7 bases; junction bases not matched to a gene: 5. CDR1 and CDR2 (germline): LNHDA, SQIVND (reference sequence). The CDR3 runs 14 residues.

This rearrangement joins TRBV28 to TRBJ1-2; the D gene is possibly TRBD1 (6 bases). This CDR3 has 12 amino acids. V shed 8 bases and J shed 3 bases, with 10 bases lying between them. CDR1 MDHEN and CDR2 SYDVKM come from the germline V gene. The CDR3 spells CASLQGYYGYTF. The CDR3, as DNA: TGTGCCAGCCTCCAGGGGTACTATGGCTACACCTTC.

As DNA, the CDR3 is TGTGCCAGCAGGACGGGCGACACGGTCTCCTACGAGCAGTACTTC. This gives the protein CASRTGDTVSYEQYF. The chain has TRBV28 and TRBJ2-7; D is ambiguous. V was shortened by 6 bases and J by 0 bases, with 15 bases between the two germline ends. This CDR3 spans 15 amino acids. Germline V gene sequence: CDR1 MDHEN, CDR2 SYDVKM.

Concerning this clone itself: Additional DNA sequences in this sample encode the identical CDR3. The genes are TRBV29-1 and TRBJ2-5, with D unresolved. Germline CDR1 and CDR2: SQVTM and ANQGSEA. The CDR3 runs 10 residues. V was pared by 4 bases and J by 5 bases, with 5 bases between. The CDR3 spells CSVGRETQYF. For the CDR3, the DNA is TGCAGCGTTGGTCGGGAGACCCAGTACTTC. The variable domain in full, completed from reference TRBV29-1 and TRBJ2-5, reads SAVISQKPSRDICQRGTSLTIQCQVDSQVTMMFWYRQQPGQSLTLIATANQGSEATYESGFVIDKFPISRPNLTFSTLTVSNMSPEDSSIYLCSVGRETQYFGPGTRLLVL.

This chain uses TRBV9 with TRBJ2-2; D gene uncertain. The CDR3 sequence is 15 residues long. Trimming cost V 0 bases and J 8 bases, with 14 bases left between them. From germline, CDR1 is SGDLS and CDR2 YYNGEE. CDR3 nucleotide sequence: TGTGCCAGCAGCGTAGGGACCCGATTGTCGGGGGAGCTGTTTTTT. Protein sequence: CASSVGTRLSGELFF.

This chain uses TRBV7-3 with TRBJ2-1; no definite D call. V was trimmed by 3 bases and J by 0 bases, leaving 9 bases between them. The CDR3 is 15 amino acids. Germline V gene lookup returns CDR1 SGHTA and CDR2 FQGTGA. CDR3 protein: CASSLELGSYNEQFF. In nucleotides, the CDR3 is TGTGCCAGCAGCTTGGAACTGGGCTCCTACAATGAGCAGTTCTTC. Full variable domain (remainder filled in from reference TRBV7-3 and TRBJ2-1): GAGVSQTPSNKVTEKGKYVELRCDPISGHTALYWYRQSLGQGPEFLIYFQGTGAADDSGLPNDRFFAVRPEGSVSTLKIQRTERGDSAVYLCASSLELGSYNEQFFGPGTRLTVL.

The V gene is TRBV7-8, the J gene TRBJ1-4; no reliable D call. The CDR3 is 13 amino acids. Trimming cost V 5 bases and J 12 bases, with 16 bases left between them. The germline V gene has CDR1 SGHVS and CDR2 FQNEAQ. The CDR3 reads CASSPLTQYQLFF. CDR3 bases: TGTGCCAGCAGCCCGCTGACCCAGTACCAACTGTTTTTT.

The chain joins TRBV4-2 to TRBJ1-3, with D possibly being TRBD1 (5 bases). This CDR3 is 15 amino acids long. Germline V gene lookup returns CDR1 LGHNA and CDR2 YNFKEQ. Trimming left V 0 bases short and J 4 bases short, with 10 bases between. The CDR3 is CASSQDERGGNTIYF. The DNA of the CDR3 is TGTGCCAGCAGCCAAGATGAAAGGGGCGGAAACACCATATATTTT.

Note on this clone: The same CDR3 is also encoded by other DNA sequences in this sample. The rearrangement links TRBV5-4 to TRBJ2-7, with 9 bases matching TRBD2. CDR1 and CDR2 from the germline V gene are SGHNT and YYREEE (reference sequence). V shed 0 bases, J shed 3 bases, and the junction held 1 base outside the gene matches. This CDR3 is 14 amino acids long. The chain's CDR3 is CASSLDSGSYEQYF. The CDR3 nucleotides read TGTGCCAGCAGCTTGGATAGCGGGAGCTACGAGCAGTACTTC.

The chain combines TRBV7-3 with TRBJ2-1, with D perhaps matching TRBD2 (5 bases). The CDR3 sequence is 15 residues long. The V gene's germline CDR1 is SGHTA and CDR2 FQGTGA. V gave up 2 bases and J gave up 4 bases, with 12 bases separating them. The CDR3 DNA reads as TGTGCCAGCAGCTTACGGGGAGAGGGATACAATGAGCAGTTCTTC. Its protein product is CASSLRGEGYNEQFF.

The V and J genes are TRBV6-5 and TRBJ2-2; D is undetermined. The V gene lost 6 bases and the J gene lost 0 bases, with 11 bases spanning the gap. CDR1 and CDR2 (germline): MNHEY, SVGAGI. CDR3 length: 15 amino acids. The chain's CDR3 is CASSLRPTNTGELFF. The CDR3 coding sequence is TGTGCCAGCAGCCTCCGCCCCACGAACACCGGGGAGCTGTTTTTT.

This clone was detected only a few times. The chain is built from TRBV28 and TRBJ2-7; TRBD2 might be the D (5 bases). Trimming took 6 bases from V and 2 from J, leaving 14 bases between them. Germline values: CDR1 MDHEN, CDR2 SYDVKM. The CDR3 has 14 residues. CDR3 sequence: CASSRTGSAYEQYF. In nucleotides, the CDR3 is TGTGCCAGCAGCCGTACGGGGTCCGCCTACGAGCAGTACTTC. The whole variable domain, remainder taken from reference TRBV28 and TRBJ2-7, is DVKVTQSSRYLVKRTGEKVFLECVQDMDHENMFWYRQDPGLGLRLIYFSYDVKMKEKGDIPEGYSVSREKKERFSLILESASTNQTSMYLCASSRTGSAYEQYFGPGTRLTVT.

This clone has a single count. The chain has TRBV20-1 and TRBJ1-1; D is unresolved. Germline V gene data show CDR1 as DFQATT and CDR2 as SNEGSKA (reference sequence). The V and J ends lost 4 bases and 8 bases respectively, with 11 bases between them. The CDR3 length is 11 residues. Here the CDR3 DNA reads TGCAGTGCTACTACAGAGGGCGAAGCTTTCTTT. Its protein product is CSATTEGEAFF.

The rearrangement links TRBV28 to TRBJ2-2; tentatively, D is TRBD2 (6 bases). CDR1 and CDR2 (germline): MDHEN, SYDVKM. The CDR3 contains 15 residues. Trimming removed 6 bases at V and 3 bases at J, with 14 bases between. CDR3 sequence: CASRGRDRYTGELFF. DNA of the CDR3: TGTGCCAGCAGGGGGCGGGACCGATACACCGGGGAGCTGTTTTTT.

The V gene is TRBV7-2, the J gene TRBJ2-7; the D call may be TRBD1 or TRBD2 (5 bases each). Germline assignment: CDR1 SGHTA and CDR2 FQGNSA. The ends were cut back, 5 bases at V and 2 bases at J, with 16 bases in the middle. The CDR3 runs to 15 residues. The CDR3 DNA reads as TGTGCCAGCAGCAGCCGGGGCCAAAGTCCCTACGAGCAGTACTTC. Protein product: CASSSRGQSPYEQYF.

The V call is TRBV7-9, the J call TRBJ2-5; 9 nucleotides agree with TRBD1. The J segment lost 9 bases and the V segment lost 5 bases, leaving 19 bases of the junction unmatched. The V gene's germline CDR1 is SEHNR and CDR2 FQNEAQ (reference sequence). The CDR3 runs 17 residues. The CDR3 region is CASSKPPGQGSQGSQYF. The CDR3 DNA sequence: TGTGCCAGCAGCAAGCCACCGGGACAGGGTTCCCAAGGGTCCCAGTACTTC. The variable domain in full, with the rest retrieved from reference TRBV7-9 and TRBJ2-5, is DTGVSQNPRHKITKRGQNVTFRCDPISEHNRLYWYRQTLGQGPEFLTYFQNEAQLEKSRLLSDRFSAERPKGSFSTLEIQRTEQGDSAMYLCASSKPPGQGSQGSQYFGPGTRLLVL.

V is TRBV6-5 and J is TRBJ2-7; tentatively, D is TRBD2 (5 bases). The CDR3 runs to 16 residues. With 2 bases removed from V and 5 bases from J, the gap between germline ends came to 19 bases. Germline CDR1 is MNHEY and CDR2 is SVGAGI. The CDR3 sequence is CASSYLGSQQMNEQYF. Here the CDR3 DNA reads TGTGCCAGCAGTTACCTGGGGAGCCAGCAGATGAACGAGCAGTACTTC.

The chain combines TRBV6-5 with TRBJ2-3; TRBD2 might be the D (6 bases). The CDR3 length is 12 residues. V lost 6 bases, J lost 4 bases, and 8 bases lay in between. The germline gives CDR1 MNHEY, CDR2 SVGAGI. CDR3: CASRSSADTQYF. The CDR3 DNA sequence: TGTGCCAGCAGGTCTAGCGCAGATACGCAGTATTTT.

This rearrangement joins TRBV9 to TRBJ2-5; the D gene could be TRBD1 or TRBD2 (5 bases each). The germline gives CDR1 SGDLS, CDR2 YYNGEE. The CDR3 loop spans 16 amino acids. Trimming cost V 0 bases and J 7 bases, with 19 bases left between them. The CDR3 here is CASSVAGKSFGATQYF. CDR3 sequence (DNA): TGTGCCAGCAGCGTAGCGGGGAAGTCTTTTGGGGCGACCCAGTACTTC. Full variable domain (remainder filled in from reference TRBV9 and TRBJ2-5): DSGVTQTPKHLITATGQRVTLRCSPRSGDLSVYWYQQSLDQGLQFLIQYYNGEERAKGNILERFSAQQFPDLHSELNLSSLELGDSALYFCASSVAGKSFGATQYFGPGTRLLVL.

This clone was picked up one time. The chain combines TRBV19 with TRBJ1-2, with 8 bases that match TRBD1. V lost 3 bases, J lost 6 bases, and 15 bases stayed unmatched. This CDR3 has 17 amino acids. Germline V lookup: CDR1 LNHDA, CDR2 SQIVND (reference sequence). The CDR3 loop reads CASSISGQGGFVNGYTF. The CDR3, as DNA: TGTGCCAGTAGTATCTCCGGACAGGGAGGCTTTGTTAATGGCTACACCTTC.

This chain uses TRBV28 with TRBJ1-1; 9 bases are a match to TRBD1. The CDR3 has 15 residues. Germline CDR1 is MDHEN and CDR2 is SYDVKM. Unmatched junction bases numbered 7, after V lost 5 bases and J lost 3 bases. The CDR3: CASSRAGTGYTEAFF. The CDR3 coding sequence is TGTGCCAGCAGTCGAGCAGGGACAGGGTACACTGAAGCTTTCTTT.